A selection of T cell receptor beta chains follows, all from one sample in a study of T cell responses to AZD1222 COVID-19 vaccine. Profiling relied on immunoSEQ multiplex PCR, and the TCRdb table lists in-frame clones only, not all of them. The table has about 94,000 clones, 85% seen once. The material sequenced was peripheral blood, taken 28 days after the second AZD1222 dose. All receptors derive from an adult who received the AZD1222 COVID-19 vaccine. CDR3s include the opening cysteine and the closing phenylalanine or tryptophan. The order of the fields is D gene, J gene, clone size, V gene, CDR3 DNA, CDR3 protein. A D gene is named only where the DNA matches it firmly. Clone size, where shown, is once, few, many, or a class for clones that have expanded.

d_gene: TRBD2; j_gene: TRBJ2-5; abundance: NA; v_gene: TRBV5-1; CDR3nt: TGCGCCAGCAGCCCAGGCGGGAGGAAGGAAGAGACCCAGTACTTC; CDR3aa: CASSPGGRKEETQYF
d_gene: NA; j_gene: TRBJ2-3; abundance: once; v_gene: TRBV2; CDR3nt: TGTGCCAGCAGTGATTGGGGGGATACGCAGTATTTT; CDR3aa: CASSDWGDTQYF
d_gene: NA; j_gene: TRBJ1-1; abundance: few; v_gene: TRBV5-5; CDR3nt: TGTGCCAGCATCAAGAGGGGGATACCGGACAAATCTATGAACACTGAAGCTTTCTTT; CDR3aa: CASIKRGIPDKSMNTEAFF
d_gene: NA; j_gene: TRBJ2-2; abundance: NA; v_gene: TRBV5-1; CDR3nt: TGCGCCAGCAGCTTAGATCTAGCCACCGGGGAGCTGTTTTTT; CDR3aa: CASSLDLATGELFF
d_gene: NA; j_gene: TRBJ2-1; abundance: few; v_gene: TRBV28; CDR3nt: TGTGCCACCCAGTTGGTCGTAAATGAGCAGTTCTTC; CDR3aa: CATQLVVNEQFF
d_gene: NA; j_gene: TRBJ2-7; abundance: once; v_gene: TRBV6-5; CDR3nt: TGTGCCAGCAGTTACTCGGCGTCAGATCCTTACTACGAGCAGTACTTC; CDR3aa: CASSYSASDPYYEQYF
d_gene: TRBD1; j_gene: TRBJ1-2; abundance: NA; v_gene: TRBV29-1; CDR3nt: TGCAGCGTAGACAAGGGACAGGGGATCAACTATGGCTACACCTTC; CDR3aa: CSVDKGQGINYGYTF
d_gene: NA; j_gene: TRBJ1-6; abundance: NA; v_gene: TRBV7-2; CDR3nt: TGTGCCAGCAGCTTCATGACTGGACGGAGTTCACCCCTCCACTTT; CDR3aa: CASSFMTGRSSPLHF
d_gene: NA; j_gene: TRBJ1-6; abundance: NA; v_gene: TRBV27; CDR3nt: TGTGCCAGCAGTACAACGCGGGAGCGTGGTTCTCCCCTCCACTTT; CDR3aa: CASSTTRERGSPLHF
d_gene: TRBD1; j_gene: TRBJ1-2; abundance: NA; v_gene: TRBV28; CDR3nt: TGTGCCAGCAGTTTGACAACCCGTGGGACAGGGGAAAAAGGCTACACCTTC; CDR3aa: CASSLTTRGTGEKGYTF
d_gene: NA; j_gene: TRBJ1-1; abundance: NA; v_gene: TRBV5-1; CDR3nt: TGCGCCAGCAGGTCAGAGGGTATGAACACTGAAGCTTTCTTT; CDR3aa: CASRSEGMNTEAFF
d_gene: NA; j_gene: TRBJ2-3; abundance: NA; v_gene: TRBV7-2; CDR3nt: TGTGCCAGCAGCCTATACCTTTCGGGTACAGATACGCAGTATTTT; CDR3aa: CASSLYLSGTDTQYF
d_gene: NA; j_gene: TRBJ2-7; abundance: NA; v_gene: TRBV27; CDR3nt: TGTGCCAGCAATCCCGGCCCCACACAGATTAACTACGAGCAGTACTTC; CDR3aa: CASNPGPTQINYEQYF